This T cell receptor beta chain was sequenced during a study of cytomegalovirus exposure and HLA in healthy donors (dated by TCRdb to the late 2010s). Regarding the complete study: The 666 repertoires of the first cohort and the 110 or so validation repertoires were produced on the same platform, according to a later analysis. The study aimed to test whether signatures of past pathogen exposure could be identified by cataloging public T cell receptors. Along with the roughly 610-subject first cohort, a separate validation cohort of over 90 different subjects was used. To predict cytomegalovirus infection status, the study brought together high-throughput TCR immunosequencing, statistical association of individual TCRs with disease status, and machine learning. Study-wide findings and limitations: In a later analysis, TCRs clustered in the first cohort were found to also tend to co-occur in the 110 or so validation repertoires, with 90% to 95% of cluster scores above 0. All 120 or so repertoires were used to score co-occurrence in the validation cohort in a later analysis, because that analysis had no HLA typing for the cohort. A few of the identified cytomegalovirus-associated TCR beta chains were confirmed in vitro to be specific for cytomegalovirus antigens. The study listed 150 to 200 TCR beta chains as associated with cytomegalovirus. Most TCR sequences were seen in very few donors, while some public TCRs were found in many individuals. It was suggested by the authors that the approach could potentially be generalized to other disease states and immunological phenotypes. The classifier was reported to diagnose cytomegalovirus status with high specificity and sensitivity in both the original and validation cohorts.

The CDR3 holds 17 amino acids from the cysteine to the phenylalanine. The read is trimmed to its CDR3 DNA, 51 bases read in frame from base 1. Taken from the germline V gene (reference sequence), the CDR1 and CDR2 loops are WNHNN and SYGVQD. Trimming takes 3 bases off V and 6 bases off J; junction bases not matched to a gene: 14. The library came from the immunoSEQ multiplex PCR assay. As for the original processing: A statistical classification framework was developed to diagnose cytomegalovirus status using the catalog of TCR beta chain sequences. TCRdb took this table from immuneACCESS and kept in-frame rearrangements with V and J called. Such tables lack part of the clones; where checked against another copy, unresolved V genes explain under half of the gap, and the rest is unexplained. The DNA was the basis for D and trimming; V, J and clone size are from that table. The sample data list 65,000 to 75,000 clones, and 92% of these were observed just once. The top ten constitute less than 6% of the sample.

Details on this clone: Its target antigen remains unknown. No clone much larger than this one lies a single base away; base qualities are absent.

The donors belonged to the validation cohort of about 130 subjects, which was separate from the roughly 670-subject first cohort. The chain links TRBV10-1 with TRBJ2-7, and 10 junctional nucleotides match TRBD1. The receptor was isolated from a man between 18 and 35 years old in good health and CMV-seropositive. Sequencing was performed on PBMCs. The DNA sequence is TGCGCCAGCAGTGACCCACAACCGGGGACAGGGGCTGGCGAGCAGTACTTC. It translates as CASSDPQPGTGAGEQYF.